This entry features one T cell receptor beta chain sequence. The specificity of this receptor is unknown. Compared with germline, one end of the junction differs, possibly owing to a read error. RNA was isolated from bulk, unsorted tissue, and RNA quality was assessed with a NanoDrop ND-1000 and an Agilent 2100. Normal lung samples were distant non-tumor tissue taken more than 3 cm from the tumor edge. Donors were newly diagnosed lung cancer patients admitted for thoracic surgery in China between August and November 2014, without prior chemotherapy. Patients who had received previous radiotherapy or chemotherapy, or who had another concurrent cancer, were excluded from the study. Surgical tissue pieces of about 1-2.3 cm3 were preserved in RNAlater solution and were kept at -80 degrees C until use. This entry is derived from a study of tumor and adjacent non-tumor tissue in lung cancer (dated by TCRdb to between 2017 and 2018). Regarding the research as a whole: By cancer type, the cohort comprised 12 to 13 adenocarcinoma patients, a couple of squamous cell carcinoma patients and 1 small cell lung cancer patient. The approximately 15 patients were aged roughly 30 to 76 years, included 10 men and 5 women, and had TNM stage I to III disease. In total, sequencing yielded 100 million to 150 million productive TCRbeta reads, which works out to an average of approximately 4 million reads per sample. Using bulk TCRbeta repertoires from around 14 lung cancer patients, the study set lung tumor tissue side by side with matched distant non-tumor lung tissue. For each patient, one tumor sample and one normal lung sample were taken, giving about 31 paired specimens that underwent TCRbeta CDR3 sequencing.

Overall study results and their limits: The top 100 clones made up a significantly larger cumulative share of the repertoire in normal lung than in tumor tissue. Neither the sequencing platform nor unique molecular identifiers are named or mentioned anywhere in the methods. TCR diversity was significantly higher in younger patients, and greater tumor TCR diversity was associated with shorter overall survival and shorter disease-free survival. Only about 14 patients were in the cohort, and the authors stated that larger samples and more detailed clinical data are needed. Tumor tissue showed significantly higher TCR diversity (inverse Simpson) than normal lung tissue, at about 400 vs 150 (P = 0.0075, Mann-Whitney U test). Peripheral blood was not sequenced, so blood TCRbeta repertoires in these lung cancer patients were not examined.

Library preparation used multiplex PCR. The run used an Illumina HiSeq 2500. TCRbeta libraries were built by three rounds of nested PCR using primers (Table S4), following protocols modified from ARM-PCR. PCR products of 200-500 bp were gel-excised and purified with the QIAquick gel extraction kit before sequencing. In the source study's methods: Reads were cleaned using Trimmomatic, were merged into complete CDR3 sequences using FLASH, and were assigned to V(D)J germline segments using MiTCR. Clonal diversity was computed as the inverse Simpson's index with VDJtools. Productive reads were defined as in-frame sequences without a premature stop codon. TCRdb reworked the public reads: Q25 trimming with fastp, MiXCR clone assembly, productive beta chains retained. Merged by CDR3 protein, the rows form single entries marked with the most common genes and DNA. The V and J calls reflect TCRdb's pipeline rather than the authors' work. This sample has around 57,000 distinct CDR3 sequences in its table, and 61% of those were observed once. Less than 35% of the sample is held by the ten biggest clonotypes.

Specimen: distant non-tumor lung tissue. The sequence was collected from an older man with non-small cell lung cancer.

The nucleotide sequence is TGCACCAGCAGCTCCCGGACTAGCGCCGTCAGTGAGCAGTTCTTC. This translates into CTSSSRTSAVSEQFF. The V and J segments used are TRBV5-1 and TRBJ2-1; 9 central nucleotides agree with TRBD2. CDR1 and CDR2 were assigned from the germline V gene as SGHRS and YFSETQ. Reading from cysteine to phenylalanine, the CDR3 counts 15 amino acids. Only the CDR3 region is kept as DNA, spanning 45 bases read in frame from base 1.